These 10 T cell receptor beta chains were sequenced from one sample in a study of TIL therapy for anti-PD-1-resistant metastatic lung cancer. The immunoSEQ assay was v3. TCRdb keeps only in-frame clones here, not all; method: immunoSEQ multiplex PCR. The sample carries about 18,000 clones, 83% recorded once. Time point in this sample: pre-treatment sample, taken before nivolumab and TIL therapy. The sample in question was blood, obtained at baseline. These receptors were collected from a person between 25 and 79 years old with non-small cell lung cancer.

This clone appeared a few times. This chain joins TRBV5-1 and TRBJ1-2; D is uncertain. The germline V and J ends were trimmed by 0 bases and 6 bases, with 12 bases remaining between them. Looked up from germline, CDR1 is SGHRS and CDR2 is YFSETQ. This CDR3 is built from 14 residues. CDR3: CASSLDVRLNGYTF. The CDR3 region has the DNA TGCGCCAGCAGCTTGGATGTCAGGCTCAATGGCTACACCTTC.

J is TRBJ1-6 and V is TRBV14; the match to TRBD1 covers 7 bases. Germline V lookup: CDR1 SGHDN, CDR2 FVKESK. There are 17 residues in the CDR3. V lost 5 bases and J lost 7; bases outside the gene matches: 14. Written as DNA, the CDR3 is TGTGCCAGCAGCGCCCGCCTAGGGGGACAGAGAAATTCACCCCTCCACTTT. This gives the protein CASSARLGGQRNSPLHF.

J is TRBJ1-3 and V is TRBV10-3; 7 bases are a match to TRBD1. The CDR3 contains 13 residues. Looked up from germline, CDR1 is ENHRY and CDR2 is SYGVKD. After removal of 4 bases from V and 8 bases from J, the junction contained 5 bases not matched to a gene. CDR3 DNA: TGTGCCATCAGTGGACAGGGTCAGGACACCATATATTTT. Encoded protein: CAISGQGQDTIYF.

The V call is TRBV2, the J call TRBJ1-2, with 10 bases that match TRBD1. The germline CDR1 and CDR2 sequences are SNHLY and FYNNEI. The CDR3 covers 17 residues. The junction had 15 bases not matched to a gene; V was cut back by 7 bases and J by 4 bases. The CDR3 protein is CASTPWGQGREGYGYTF. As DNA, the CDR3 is TGTGCCAGCACCCCGTGGGGACAGGGGAGGGAGGGCTATGGCTACACCTTC.

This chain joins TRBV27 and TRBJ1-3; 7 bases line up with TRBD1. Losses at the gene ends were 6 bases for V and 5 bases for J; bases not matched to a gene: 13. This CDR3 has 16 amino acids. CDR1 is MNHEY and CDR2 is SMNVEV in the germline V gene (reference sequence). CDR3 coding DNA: TGTGCCAGCAGCCCCAGGTCCCGACAGGGACGAAACACCATATATTTT. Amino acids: CASSPRSRQGRNTIYF.

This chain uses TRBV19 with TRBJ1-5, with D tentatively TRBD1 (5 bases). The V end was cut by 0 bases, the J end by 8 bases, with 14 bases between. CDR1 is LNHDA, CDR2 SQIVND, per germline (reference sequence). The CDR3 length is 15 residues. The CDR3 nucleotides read TGTGCCAGTAGTATAGACCCTCAGGGAAGAGAGCCCCAGCATTTT. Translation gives CASSIDPQGREPQHF.

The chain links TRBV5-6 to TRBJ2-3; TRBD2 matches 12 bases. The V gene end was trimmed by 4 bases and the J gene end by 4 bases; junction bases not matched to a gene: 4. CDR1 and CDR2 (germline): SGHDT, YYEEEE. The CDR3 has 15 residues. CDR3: CASSRLAGGADTQYF. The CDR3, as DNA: TGTGCCAGCAGCCGGCTAGCGGGAGGGGCAGATACGCAGTATTTT. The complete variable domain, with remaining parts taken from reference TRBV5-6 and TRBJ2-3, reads DAGVTQSPTHLIKTRGQQVTLRCSPKSGHDTVSWYQQALGQGPQFIFQYYEEEERQRGNFPDRFSGHQFPNYSSELNVNALLLGDSALYLCASSRLAGGADTQYFGPGTRLTVL.

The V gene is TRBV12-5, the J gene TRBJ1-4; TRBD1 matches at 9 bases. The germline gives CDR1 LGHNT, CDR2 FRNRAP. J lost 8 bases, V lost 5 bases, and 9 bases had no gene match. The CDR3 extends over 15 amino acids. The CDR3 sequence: CASGTIQGAGEKLFF. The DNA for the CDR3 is TGTGCTAGTGGTACTATACAGGGGGCCGGCGAAAAACTGTTTTTT. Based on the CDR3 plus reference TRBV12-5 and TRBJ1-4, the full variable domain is DARVTQTPRHKVTEMGQEVTMRCQPILGHNTVFWYRQTMMQGLELLAYFRNRAPLDDSGMPKDRFSAEMPDATLATLKIQPSEPRDSAVYFCASGTIQGAGEKLFFGSGTQLSVL.

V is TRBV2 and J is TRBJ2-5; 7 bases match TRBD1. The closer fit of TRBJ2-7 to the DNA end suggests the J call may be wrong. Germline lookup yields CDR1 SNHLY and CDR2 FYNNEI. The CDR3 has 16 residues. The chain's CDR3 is CASRESTDRVTYEQYF. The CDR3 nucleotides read TGTGCCAGCAGGGAATCCACCGACAGGGTTACCTACGAGCAGTACTTC.

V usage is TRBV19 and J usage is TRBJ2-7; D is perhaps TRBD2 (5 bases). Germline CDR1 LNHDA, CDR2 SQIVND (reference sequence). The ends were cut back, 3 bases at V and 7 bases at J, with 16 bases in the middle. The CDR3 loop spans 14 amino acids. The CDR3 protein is CASSIGRSPGEQYF. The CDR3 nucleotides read TGTGCCAGTAGTATTGGACGGTCCCCGGGGGAGCAGTACTTC.